Following are 13 T cell receptor beta chains from one sample sequenced in a study of cytomegalovirus exposure and HLA in healthy donors. Researchers ran the PCR with 60 Vbeta and 13 Jbeta primers. Profiling relied on immunoSEQ multiplex PCR, and the TCRdb table lists in-frame clones only, not all of them. The table includes 90,000 to 110,000 clones, nearly 80% detected once. Sequencing was carried out using PBMCs. All receptors derive from a man aged 25-40 years in good health and CMV-seronegative.

This clone has only a few counts. J is TRBJ1-4 and V is TRBV5-6; the match to TRBD1 covers 10 bases. Germline CDR1 SGHDT, CDR2 YYEEEE. Trimming cost V 3 bases and J 4 bases; bases outside gene matches: 6. This CDR3 contains 16 residues. The CDR3 loop is CASSSIGQGGNEKLFF. The CDR3 DNA reads TGTGCCAGCAGCTCTATCGGACAGGGGGGTAATGAAAAACTGTTTTTT.

The gene calls are TRBV4-3 and TRBJ2-1; TRBD2 agrees at 10 bases. This CDR3 contains 19 residues. J was trimmed by 10 bases and V by 0 bases; bases with no gene match: 18. Germline V gene lookup returns CDR1 LGHNA and CDR2 YSLEER. CDR3 sequence reads: CASSQEAASGGRVKGEQFF. The DNA of the CDR3 is TGCGCCAGCAGCCAAGAGGCGGCTAGCGGGGGCCGCGTGAAGGGGGAGCAGTTCTTC.

The rearrangement joins TRBV4-3 to TRBJ2-5; D is possibly TRBD1 (6 bases). The length of the CDR3 is 16 residues. Germline V gene lookup returns CDR1 LGHNA and CDR2 YSLEER. Deletions cut 4 bases from V and 2 bases from J, with 17 bases between. The CDR3 region has the DNA TGCGCCAGCAGCCTAGGACAGATACCCCTACAAGAGACCCAGTACTTC. Protein product: CASSLGQIPLQETQYF.

The genes are TRBV10-2 and TRBJ2-5; 12 bases align to TRBD2. This CDR3 region has 16 residues. Germline assignment: CDR1 WSHSY and CDR2 SAAADI. The junction had 3 bases not matched to a gene; V was cut back by 3 bases and J by 1 base. The CDR3 nucleotides are TGCGCCAGCAGTGAACTAGCGGGGGGCACCCAAGAGACCCAGTACTTC. Protein: CASSELAGGTQETQYF.

This chain links TRBV19 with TRBJ1-1; no reliable D call. Per the germline V gene, CDR1 is LNHDA and CDR2 is SQIVND (reference sequence). The CDR3 contains 13 residues. V was cut by 3 bases and J by 0 bases, with 5 bases left in between. CDR3 sequence reads: CASSIGVNTEAFF. As DNA, the CDR3 is TGTGCCAGTAGTATTGGAGTGAACACTGAAGCTTTCTTT.

The chain is built from TRBV11-3 and TRBJ2-3, with D uncertain. V dropped 5 bases and J dropped 2 bases, with 8 bases sitting between them. The CDR3 has 13 amino acids. Germline CDR1 is SGHNT and CDR2 is YENEEA. DNA for the CDR3: TGTGCCAGCAGCCAAGAGGCCACAGATACGCAGTATTTT. Translating it yields CASSQEATDTQYF.

The chain carries TRBV18 and TRBJ1-5; maybe TRBD1 (6 bases). Trimming stripped 5 bases from V and 4 bases from J, with 12 bases between. The CDR3 sequence is 14 residues long. CDR1 and CDR2 from the germline V gene are KGHSH and LQKENI. In nucleotides, the CDR3 is TGTGCCAGCTCAACAATGGACAGAAATCAGCCCCAGCATTTT. It codes for CASSTMDRNQPQHF.

The V and J genes are TRBV4-1 and TRBJ2-7, with 7 bases fitting TRBD2. This CDR3 comprises 17 residues. The V gene's germline CDR1 is MGHRA and CDR2 YSYEKL. The V and J ends lost 0 bases and 2 bases, in that order; junction bases with no gene match: 10. The chain's CDR3 is CASSQDDRGGRAYEQYF. CDR3 nucleotides: TGCGCCAGCAGCCAAGATGACCGGGGTGGGAGGGCCTACGAGCAGTACTTC.

This clone came up once. The V and J genes are TRBV28 and TRBJ1-1; D ambiguous. V was clipped by 1 base and J by 4 bases, with 13 bases between them. The CDR3 runs to 15 residues. Germline assignment: CDR1 MDHEN and CDR2 SYDVKM. The CDR3 reads CASSLFPEPGTEAFF. CDR3 nucleotide sequence: TGTGCCAGCAGTTTATTCCCGGAACCGGGCACTGAAGCTTTCTTT.

The chain recombines TRBV6-5 with TRBJ1-1; D ambiguous. The V gene lost 0 bases and the J gene lost 1 base, with 9 bases spanning the gap. The CDR3 length is 15 residues. Germline V lookup: CDR1 MNHEY, CDR2 SVGAGI. CDR3 nucleotides: TGTGCCAGCAGTTACTCGTCAATCGGGAACACTGAAGCTTTCTTT. It is translated as CASSYSSIGNTEAFF.

J is TRBJ2-1 and V is TRBV5-6; D might be TRBD2 (6 bases). V lost 2 bases and J lost 4, with 13 bases in between. CDR3 length: 15 amino acids. Germline assignment: CDR1 SGHDT and CDR2 YYEEEE. The CDR3 is CASSLKPGGYNEQFF. The CDR3 bases are TGTGCCAGCAGCTTAAAACCCGGAGGGTACAATGAGCAGTTCTTC.

The gene calls are TRBV28 and TRBJ1-4, with unresolved D. The CDR3 has 16 residues. Trimming stripped 6 bases from V and 5 bases from J, with 19 bases between. The germline V gene has CDR1 MDHEN and CDR2 SYDVKM. For the CDR3, the DNA is TGTGCCAGCAGCACTCTCGTGCCGCCTTTAAATGAAAAACTGTTTTTT. This sequence encodes CASSTLVPPLNEKLFF. The full variable domain, rest sourced from reference TRBV28 and TRBJ1-4, is DVKVTQSSRYLVKRTGEKVFLECVQDMDHENMFWYRQDPGLGLRLIYFSYDVKMKEKGDIPEGYSVSREKKERFSLILESASTNQTSMYLCASSTLVPPLNEKLFFGSGTQLSVL.

J is TRBJ2-1 and V is TRBV19; the match to TRBD2 covers 13 bases. The trim removed 8 bases at V and 5 bases at J, leaving 9 bases unmatched. The germline V gene has CDR1 LNHDA and CDR2 SQIVND (reference sequence). This CDR3 is 16 amino acids long. CDR3 in DNA: TGTGCCAGTTGCCGGACTAGCGGGAGCCCCCACAATGAGCAGTTCTTC. This sequence encodes CASCRTSGSPHNEQFF.